This TCR beta chain was sequenced for a study of beta chain features in type 1 diabetes. Overall study context: Examination of sorted cells across all samples involved around 98 million cells. Whole-study results and caveats: When cDNA is sequenced, cells with high TCR expression could be over-represented. Naive, central memory and regulatory TCRB repertoires appeared more similar among patients than healthy donors. Among patients with Type 1 diabetes, TCRB CDR3s were moderately but significantly shorter in every one of the four CD4+ subsets.

The CDR3 contains 11 residues. CDR1 is SQVTM, CDR2 ANQGSEA, per germline. The germline V and J ends were trimmed by 4 bases and 4 bases, with 7 bases remaining between them. A note on this clone: What it recognizes is unknown. This sample includes further DNA sequences coding for the same CDR3.

Since all of the isolated RNA was reverse transcribed, expressed TCRB transcripts were what got sequenced. TCRdb's copy holds only in-frame clones and misses some; the assay was immunoSEQ multiplex PCR. This table holds around 140,000 clones, roughly an eighth found once. This TCR derives from a man aged 18-30 years with type 1 diabetes. The sample comprised central memory CD4+ T cells from blood. The V call is TRBV29-1, the J call TRBJ2-5; no reliable D call. The CDR3 loop is CSVGAGETQYF. CDR3 bases: TGCAGCGTTGGGGCAGGAGAGACCCAGTACTTC.